Detailed here is one T cell receptor (beta chain). This clone was seen only once. Its specific antigen is unknown. Nothing much larger sits one base from this clone, and base qualities are not available. V drops 5 bases and J drops 0 bases, leaving 14 bases in between. Based on the germline V gene, the CDR1 and CDR2 sequences are SGHVS and FNYEAQ. Counted from cysteine to phenylalanine, this CDR3 has 16 amino acids. Just CDR3 DNA is preserved here, 48 bases in frame from base 1. The data stem from a study of cytomegalovirus exposure and HLA in healthy donors (dated by TCRdb to between 2016 and 2019). At the level of the whole study: A later analysis indicated that the roughly 130 validation repertoires were generated on the platform also employed for the approximately 670 repertoires of the first cohort. The study combined high-throughput TCR immunosequencing, statistical association of individual TCRs with disease status, and machine learning to predict cytomegalovirus infection status. A separate validation cohort of 90 to 150 different subjects was used in addition to the roughly 700-subject first cohort. The study was designed to test whether signatures of past pathogen exposure could be identified by cataloging public T cell receptors.

What the study reported, not specific to this receptor: It was suggested by the authors that the approach could potentially be generalized to other disease states and immunological phenotypes. The study gave a list of over 150 TCR beta chains associated with cytomegalovirus. In a later analysis, TCRs clustered in the first cohort were found to also tend to co-occur in the approximately 120 validation repertoires, with over 90% of cluster scores above 0. The validation cohort had no HLA typing available for a later analysis, so co-occurrence within that cohort was assessed over all 120 or so repertoires. In vitro tests confirmed that three of the cytomegalovirus-associated TCR beta chains recognize cytomegalovirus antigens. Most TCR sequences were observed very rarely across donors, whereas some public TCRs were present in many individuals. The classifier was reported to diagnose cytomegalovirus status with high specificity and sensitivity in both the original and validation cohorts.

Library preparation used the immunoSEQ multiplex PCR assay. The paper's data handling went like this. A statistical classification framework was built to diagnose cytomegalovirus status from the catalog of TCR beta chain sequences. TCRdb retrieved this table from immuneACCESS and kept in-frame rearrangements only. Not all clones are present; in checked studies, unresolved V genes account for under half, and no reason is known for the remainder. The V and J calls and clone size are taken from that table; D and trimming were inferred from the DNA. The sample table holds about 160,000 clones, of which 80% to 90% were seen once. The ten largest clones capture roughly 5.7% of the sample. Separate from the roughly 650-subject first cohort, the validation cohort of 120 subjects was the group to which the donors belonged.

This chain joins TRBV7-6 to TRBJ1-5, with TRBD1 as a weak D call on 5 bases. The sequence was collected from a woman aged 25 to 39 in good health and CMV-seronegative. The specimen sequenced was PBMCs. CDR3 protein: CASSLGADYSNQPQHF. DNA sequence: TGTGCCAGCAGCCTAGGGGCAGATTATAGCAATCAGCCCCAGCATTTT. With all but the CDR3 taken from the reference TRBV7-6 and TRBJ1-5 genes, the full variable domain is: GAGVSQSPRYKVTKRGQDVALRCDPISGHVSLYWYRQALGQGPEFLTYFNYEAQQDKSGLPNDRFSAERPEGSISTLTIQRTEQRDSAMYRCASSLGADYSNQPQHFGDGTRLSIL.